The 29 T cell receptor beta chains in this list originate from one sample, sequenced in a study of T cell responses to AZD1222 COVID-19 vaccine. This table comes from immunoSEQ multiplex PCR, and its TCRdb copy is limited to in-frame clones, with some not included. The data hold 130,000 to 150,000 clones, with 85% to 90% observed a single time. Sequences were derived from peripheral blood, sampled on day 0 of AZD1222 vaccination. These receptors all come from an adult in good health.

The rearrangement links TRBV14 to TRBJ2-7; 16 bases match TRBD2. The CDR3 extends over 20 amino acids. Germline V gene data show CDR1 as SGHDN and CDR2 as FVKESK. V shed 4 bases, J shed 0 bases, and the junction held 12 bases outside the gene matches. The CDR3 bases are TGTGCCAGCAGCCGCAAACGGGGACTAGCGGGGGGGCGCCTCTCCTACGAGCAGTACTTC. As protein: CASSRKRGLAGGRLSYEQYF.

This clone was found once. CDR3 residues: CASSFIGAHNQPQHF. The DNA for the CDR3 is TGTGCCAGCAGTTTCATCGGTGCTCACAATCAGCCCCAGCATTTT. The chain is built from TRBV28 and TRBJ1-5; D uncertain. Germline assignment: CDR1 MDHEN and CDR2 SYDVKM. Trimming stripped 3 bases from V and 3 bases from J, with 12 bases between. The CDR3 is made up of 15 amino acids.

The DNA for the CDR3 is TGCGCCAGCAGCTTACGACAGGACTACTATGGCTACACCTTC. Translation: CASSLRQDYYGYTF. The gene calls are TRBV5-1 and TRBJ1-2; D is possibly TRBD1 (6 bases). V was trimmed by 2 bases and J by 3 bases, leaving 11 bases between them. This CDR3 spans 14 amino acids. Germline V CDR1 and CDR2: SGHRS, YFSETQ. Using reference TRBV5-1 and TRBJ1-2 for the parts outside the CDR3, the full variable domain is KAGVTQTPRYLIKTRGQQVTLSCSPISGHRSVSWYQQTPGQGLQFLFEYFSETQRNKGNFPGRFSGRQFSNSRSEMNVSTLELGDSALYLCASSLRQDYYGYTFGSGTRLTVV.

V gene TRBV18 combines with J gene TRBJ2-1, with 10 bases matching TRBD1. Unmatched junction bases numbered 12, after V lost 3 bases and J lost 7 bases. The germline V gene encodes CDR1 KGHSH and CDR2 LQKENI. The CDR3 totals 17 residues. The CDR3 region is CASSPQLPGQGSNEQFF. The CDR3 DNA is TGTGCCAGCTCACCCCAGCTCCCGGGACAGGGGTCGAATGAGCAGTTCTTC.

The chain links TRBV19 to TRBJ2-3; no clear D. Germline CDR1 is LNHDA and CDR2 is SQIVND (reference sequence). The ends were cut back, 1 base at V and 0 bases at J, with 5 bases in the middle. This CDR3 has 14 amino acids. The CDR3 sequence: CASSIAPSTDTQYF. For the CDR3, the DNA is TGTGCCAGTAGTATAGCCCCCAGCACAGATACGCAGTATTTT.

The table lists this clone with a count of one. The rearrangement links TRBV30 to TRBJ1-5; perhaps TRBD1 as D (6 bases). From germline, CDR1 is GTSNPN and CDR2 SVGIG (reference sequence). Trimming removed 2 bases from V and 4 bases from J, with 9 bases in between. The CDR3 is 13 residues long. The CDR3 region is CAWSSQGNQPQHF. CDR3 nucleotides: TGTGCCTGGAGTAGCCAGGGGAATCAGCCCCAGCATTTT.

The V gene is TRBV27, the J gene TRBJ2-2, with TRBD2 matching 10 bases. CDR1 MNHEY and CDR2 SMNVEV come from the germline V gene (reference sequence). V shed 7 bases and J 4 bases; nucleotides not matched to a gene: 15. This CDR3 contains 18 residues. CDR3 protein: CASTGVGLAGAPTGELFF. The CDR3 DNA follows: TGTGCCAGCACGGGGGTTGGGCTAGCGGGAGCCCCCACCGGGGAGCTGTTTTTT.

The DNA for the CDR3 is TGCGCCAGCAGCCAAGCCCTCGTATCGACTAATGAAAAACTGTTTTTT. This translates into CASSQALVSTNEKLFF. J is TRBJ1-4 and V is TRBV4-1; D gene ambiguous. The germline CDR1 and CDR2 sequences are MGHRA and YSYEKL. The germline V and J ends were trimmed by 1 base and 2 bases, with 11 bases remaining between them. The CDR3 sequence is 16 residues long.

The chain has TRBV19 and TRBJ2-4; D is undetermined. Trimming took off 6 bases at V and 11 bases at J, with 17 bases between the two ends. CDR1 is LNHDA and CDR2 is SQIVND in the germline V gene (reference sequence). This CDR3 is built from 13 residues. Here the CDR3 reads CASREGPRDVQYF. The DNA for the CDR3 is TGTGCCAGTAGAGAAGGTCCTAGGGATGTTCAGTACTTC.

The chain recombines TRBV4-1 with TRBJ1-5; D not resolved. This CDR3 contains 15 residues. The germline V and J ends were trimmed by 4 bases and 6 bases, with 16 bases remaining between them. The germline V gene has CDR1 MGHRA and CDR2 YSYEKL. The CDR3 nucleotides are TGCGCCAGCAGCCTTCAAGGAGAATACGCTCAGCCCCAGCATTTT. Translation gives CASSLQGEYAQPQHF.

CDR3 coding DNA: TGTGCCATCAGTGACGCAGGCCGGACTGAAGCTTTCTTT. Its translation: CAISDAGRTEAFF. The chain joins TRBV10-3 to TRBJ1-1; D is unresolved. Per germline, CDR1 ENHRY and CDR2 SYGVKD. The CDR3 sequence is 13 residues long. The V and J ends lost 3 bases and 5 bases respectively, with 10 bases between them.

V is TRBV5-1 and J is TRBJ2-3; D ambiguous. Per germline, CDR1 SGHRS and CDR2 YFSETQ. V lost 6 bases and J lost 0, with 11 bases in between. This CDR3 is 14 amino acids long. The CDR3 loop is CASKMGGSTDTQYF. The CDR3 region has the DNA TGCGCCAGCAAAATGGGCGGCAGCACAGATACGCAGTATTTT. The full variable domain, rest sourced from reference TRBV5-1 and TRBJ2-3, is KAGVTQTPRYLIKTRGQQVTLSCSPISGHRSVSWYQQTPGQGLQFLFEYFSETQRNKGNFPGRFSGRQFSNSRSEMNVSTLELGDSALYLCASKMGGSTDTQYFGPGTRLTVL.

For this clone: The junction and the germline gene differ at one end; a read error may be behind it. The J gene is TRBJ2-3, the V gene TRBV11-2, with 13 bases identical to TRBD2. CDR1 is SGHAT and CDR2 is FQNNGV in the germline V gene. The CDR3 consists of 15 residues. Here the CDR3 DNA reads TGTGCTAGCAGCTATGGACTAGCGGGAGTAGATACGCAGTATTTT. This codes for CASSYGLAGVDTQYF.

The genes are TRBV18 and TRBJ1-4, with D maybe TRBD1 (5 bases). The CDR3 spans 14 residues. Germline V gene lookup returns CDR1 KGHSH and CDR2 LQKENI. The V gene lost 2 bases and the J gene lost 5 bases, with 9 bases spanning the gap. The CDR3 bases are TGTGCCAGCTCACCAGGACACCGCAATGAAAAACTGTTTTTT. Translation: CASSPGHRNEKLFF.

The rearrangement links TRBV6-1 to TRBJ2-2; D is uncertain. Looked up from germline, CDR1 is MNHNS and CDR2 is SASEGT. This CDR3 has 13 amino acids. V lost 6 bases and J lost 5, with 10 bases in between. CDR3 in amino acids: CASSSSSTGELFF. The CDR3 DNA follows: TGTGCCAGCAGCTCTTCGTCTACCGGGGAGCTGTTTTTT.

The chain carries TRBV2 and TRBJ1-1, with 10 bases fitting TRBD1. The germline CDR1 and CDR2 sequences are SNHLY and FYNNEI. The CDR3 spans 20 residues. V was pared by 6 bases and J by 0 bases, with 19 bases of the junction left unmatched. The CDR3 nucleotides read TGTGCCAGCAGCCCCAGGTGGGGACAGGGGCCACGAGGAGTGAACACTGAAGCTTTCTTT. It translates to CASSPRWGQGPRGVNTEAFF.

The chain recombines TRBV7-3 with TRBJ2-1, with 8 bases fitting TRBD2. V lost 1 base, J lost 9 bases, and 5 bases stayed unmatched. Germline assignment: CDR1 SGHTA and CDR2 FQGTGA. This CDR3 has 14 residues. CDR3 in DNA: TGTGCCAGCAGCTTAAGCCTAGCGGGCGGTGAGCAGTTCTTC. Translating gives CASSLSLAGGEQFF.

V and J are TRBV4-1 and TRBJ1-1; 7 bases line up with TRBD1. Germline V CDR1 and CDR2: MGHRA, YSYEKL. Germline trimming cut 4 bases from V and 0 bases from J; bases unmatched to any gene: 5. The length of the CDR3 is 15 residues. The CDR3 region has the DNA TGCGCCAGCAGCCGAGGGGGCAGGATGAACACTGAAGCTTTCTTT. Translating it yields CASSRGGRMNTEAFF.

The chain couples TRBV4-1 to TRBJ2-1, with D possibly matching TRBD2 (6 bases). Germline V gene lookup returns CDR1 MGHRA and CDR2 YSYEKL. This CDR3 contains 14 residues. Trimming pared 4 bases from V and 10 bases from J, leaving 17 bases between. As DNA, the CDR3 is TGCGCCAGCAGCCCTCTCGGGGGTAAACAGGAGCAGTTCTTC. It codes for CASSPLGGKQEQFF.

The chain is built from TRBV27 and TRBJ2-7, with no clear D. Trimming removed 5 bases from V and 3 bases from J, with 8 bases in between. The germline gives CDR1 MNHEY, CDR2 SMNVEV (reference sequence). The CDR3 loop spans 12 amino acids. CDR3 DNA: TGTGCCAGCAGTAACATGGGCTACGAGCAGTACTTC. Translating it yields CASSNMGYEQYF.

This chain links TRBV9 with TRBJ1-2; D gene unclear. V dropped 5 bases and J dropped 3 bases, with 14 bases sitting between them. The germline gives CDR1 SGDLS, CDR2 YYNGEE. CDR3 length: 14 amino acids. The CDR3 loop reads CASRKGSPYYGYTF. The CDR3 DNA sequence: TGTGCCAGCAGAAAGGGCTCCCCCTACTATGGCTACACCTTC.

The V call is TRBV29-1, the J call TRBJ1-1; 8 bases are shared with TRBD1. With V trimmed by 7 bases and J by 6 bases, 10 bases remained unmatched. The CDR3 has 13 amino acids. Germline V gene sequence: CDR1 SQVTM, CDR2 ANQGSEA. The CDR3 loop is CSANRDRPAEAFF. In nucleotides, the CDR3 is TGCAGCGCGAACCGGGACAGGCCTGCTGAAGCTTTCTTT. Complete variable domain (other parts from reference TRBV29-1 and TRBJ1-1): SAVISQKPSRDICQRGTSLTIQCQVDSQVTMMFWYRQQPGQSLTLIATANQGSEATYESGFVIDKFPISRPNLTFSTLTVSNMSPEDSSIYLCSANRDRPAEAFFGQGTRLTVV.

The V call is TRBV3-1 (or the pseudogene TRBV3-2), the J call TRBJ1-2, with TRBD1 identical over 7 bases. Per germline, CDR1 LGHDT and CDR2 YNNKEL (reference sequence). V lost 1 base and J lost 8; bases outside the gene matches: 10. The length of the CDR3 is 15 residues. The CDR3 region is CASSQGQGQLEGYTF. Written as DNA, the CDR3 is TGTGCCAGCAGCCAAGGACAGGGACAGCTCGAAGGCTACACCTTC.

This chain uses TRBV3-1 (or the pseudogene TRBV3-2) with TRBJ2-7, with D possibly being TRBD1 (5 bases). The length of the CDR3 is 12 residues. Between the trimmed V and J ends, which lost 5 bases and 6 bases, there was a span of 11 bases. Germline-derived CDR1 and CDR2 are LGHDT and YNNKEL (reference sequence). The CDR3: CASSVQGTEQYF. DNA of the CDR3: TGTGCCAGCAGCGTCCAGGGCACCGAGCAGTACTTC.

The chain employs TRBV9 and TRBJ2-7; 9 nucleotides agree with TRBD1. V lost 0 bases, J lost 6 bases, and 7 bases stayed unmatched. CDR3 length: 15 amino acids. Germline values: CDR1 SGDLS, CDR2 YYNGEE. CDR3 protein: CASSVALETGGEQYF. CDR3 coding DNA: TGTGCCAGCAGCGTAGCTTTGGAGACAGGGGGCGAGCAGTACTTC.

The chain uses TRBV11-1 and TRBJ1-1; no reliable D call. Germline lookup yields CDR1 SGHAT and CDR2 FQDESV (reference sequence). V was cut by 5 bases and J by 1 base, with 17 bases left in between. The CDR3 is 16 residues long. The CDR3 DNA is TGTGCCAGCAGCCGAAGGGCGGGAGGCGCGAACACTGAAGCTTTCTTT. Protein sequence: CASSRRAGGANTEAFF.

CDR3 protein: CASSTGGVREQYF. CDR3 in DNA: TGTGCCAGTAGCACAGGGGGAGTGCGCGAGCAGTACTTC. The rearrangement links TRBV19 to TRBJ2-7; TRBD1 aligns across 8 bases. V shed 6 bases and J 6 bases; nucleotides not matched to a gene: 7. The CDR3 has 13 amino acids. The germline gives CDR1 LNHDA, CDR2 SQIVND (reference sequence).

The chain has TRBV6-2 or TRBV6-3 and TRBJ1-2, with TRBD1 identical over 8 bases. With V trimmed by 4 bases and J by 0 bases, 13 bases remained unmatched. The CDR3 contains 18 residues. Germline-derived CDR1 and CDR2 are MNHEY and SVGEGT. The CDR3 sequence: CASSFDRGGSFTNYGYTF. The CDR3 DNA sequence: TGTGCCAGCAGTTTCGACAGGGGAGGTTCCTTTACTAACTATGGCTACACCTTC.

The CDR3 DNA follows: TGTGCCAGCAGCGTAAACTCCCGGGAAAGCTATGGCTACACCTTC. Its protein is CASSVNSRESYGYTF. The J gene is TRBJ1-2, the V gene TRBV9; D remains unclear. The CDR3 is 15 residues long. Trimming cost V 1 base and J 4 bases, with 14 bases left between them. Germline V gene data show CDR1 as SGDLS and CDR2 as YYNGEE.